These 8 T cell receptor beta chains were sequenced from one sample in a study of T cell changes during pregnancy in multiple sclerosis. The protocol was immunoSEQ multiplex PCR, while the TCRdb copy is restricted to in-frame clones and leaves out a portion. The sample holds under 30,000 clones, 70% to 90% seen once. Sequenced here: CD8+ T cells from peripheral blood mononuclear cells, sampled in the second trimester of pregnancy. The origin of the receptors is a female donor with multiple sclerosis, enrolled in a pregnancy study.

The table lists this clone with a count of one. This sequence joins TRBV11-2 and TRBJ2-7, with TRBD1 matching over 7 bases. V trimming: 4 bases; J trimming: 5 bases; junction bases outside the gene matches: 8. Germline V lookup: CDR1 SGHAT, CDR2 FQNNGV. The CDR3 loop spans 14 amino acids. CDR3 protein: CASSYQTGQDEQYF. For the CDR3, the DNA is TGTGCCAGCAGCTACCAGACAGGGCAGGACGAGCAGTACTTC.

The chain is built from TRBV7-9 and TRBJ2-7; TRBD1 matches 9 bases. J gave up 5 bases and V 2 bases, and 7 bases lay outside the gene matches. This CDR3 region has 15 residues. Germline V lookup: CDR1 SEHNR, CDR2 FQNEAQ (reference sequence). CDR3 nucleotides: TGTGCCAGCAGCTTACTGAAGGGACAGGGAGACGAGCAGTACTTC. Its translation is CASSLLKGQGDEQYF.

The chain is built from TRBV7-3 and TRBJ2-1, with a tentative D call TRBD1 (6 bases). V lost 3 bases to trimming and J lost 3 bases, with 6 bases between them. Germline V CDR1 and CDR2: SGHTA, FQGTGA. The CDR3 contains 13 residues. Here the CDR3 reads CASSLDSYNEQFF. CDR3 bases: TGTGCCAGCAGCTTGGACAGCTACAATGAGCAGTTCTTC.

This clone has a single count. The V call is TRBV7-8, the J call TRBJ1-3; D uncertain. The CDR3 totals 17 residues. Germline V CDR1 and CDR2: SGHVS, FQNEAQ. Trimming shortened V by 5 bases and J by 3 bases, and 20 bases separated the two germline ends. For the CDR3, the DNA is TGTGCCAGCAGCCCCCGAGGCTCGTATGAGGATGGAAACACCATATATTTT. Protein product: CASSPRGSYEDGNTIYF.

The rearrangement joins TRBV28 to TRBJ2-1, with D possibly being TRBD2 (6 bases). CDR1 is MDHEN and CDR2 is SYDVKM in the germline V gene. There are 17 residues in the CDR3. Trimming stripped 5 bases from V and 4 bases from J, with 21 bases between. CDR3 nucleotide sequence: TGTGCCAGCAGTCCAGGCCTCCGGGAGACCGATTACAATGAGCAGTTCTTC. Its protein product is CASSPGLRETDYNEQFF.

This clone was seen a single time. Here the CDR3 reads CASSIMGQGLSEAFF. CDR3 nucleotide sequence: TGTGCCAGTAGTATTATGGGACAGGGGCTCTCTGAAGCTTTCTTT. The chain is built from TRBV19 and TRBJ1-1; TRBD1 agrees at 10 bases. This CDR3 comprises 15 residues. The junction had 7 bases not matched to a gene; V was cut back by 3 bases and J by 6 bases. In germline, CDR1 is LNHDA, CDR2 SQIVND (reference sequence).

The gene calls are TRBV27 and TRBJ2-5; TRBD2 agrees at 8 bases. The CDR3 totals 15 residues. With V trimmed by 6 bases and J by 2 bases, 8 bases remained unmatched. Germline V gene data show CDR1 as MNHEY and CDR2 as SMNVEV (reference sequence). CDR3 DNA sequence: TGTGCCAGCAGACCTTGGACTAGCCGGCAAGAGACCCAGTACTTC. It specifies CASRPWTSRQETQYF.

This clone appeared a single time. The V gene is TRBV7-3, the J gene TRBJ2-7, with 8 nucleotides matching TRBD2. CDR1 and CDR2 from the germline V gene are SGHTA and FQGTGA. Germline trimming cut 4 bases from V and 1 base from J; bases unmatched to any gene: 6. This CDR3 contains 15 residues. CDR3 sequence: CASSSNSGGSYEQYF. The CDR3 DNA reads TGTGCCAGCAGCTCAAACAGCGGGGGTTCCTACGAGCAGTACTTC.